This TCR beta chain was found in a study of cytomegalovirus exposure and HLA in healthy donors. Study-level findings and limits: Across donors, most TCRs were seen rarely, yet some public ones were widespread. The listing of about 150 TCR beta chains classed them as cytomegalovirus-associated. Through in vitro validation, a few CMV-associated chains were shown to be specific for CMV antigens.

This clone was counted a few times. Its antigen remains unidentified. The CDR3 totals 15 residues. V lost 3 bases, J lost 0 bases, and 11 bases lay in between. Germline CDR1 and CDR2: LNHDA and SQIVND (reference sequence). The donors were part of the validation cohort of 120 subjects. That cohort was separate from the first cohort, which comprised 500 to 850 subjects. Profiling relied on immunoSEQ multiplex PCR, and the TCRdb table lists in-frame clones only, not all of them. Of about 130,000 clones detected, almost 90% appear once; the ten largest clones hold approximately 1.5%. The chain is built from TRBV19 and TRBJ1-2; D is possibly TRBD1 (6 bases). The receptor was derived from a man in his thirties or forties in good health and CMV-seronegative. The source material was PBMCs. The CDR3 protein is CASSMGWTANYGYTF. As DNA, the CDR3 is TGTGCCAGTAGTATGGGATGGACAGCTAACTATGGCTACACCTTC. Full variable domain (remainder filled in from reference TRBV19 and TRBJ1-2): DGGITQSPKYLFRKEGQNVTLSCEQNLNHDAMYWYRQDPGQGLRLIYYSQIVNDFQKGDIAEGYSVSREKKESFPLTVTSAQKNPTAFYLCASSMGWTANYGYTFGSGTRLTVV.